Listed below are T cell receptor beta chains from one sample, sequenced in a study of beta chain features in type 1 diabetes. The table came from immunoSEQ multiplex PCR; TCRdb's copy has only in-frame clones and leaves some out. The sample consists of 200,000 to 300,000 clones, just over 20% of them appearing once. Sequencing was done on a sample of naive CD4+ T cells from blood. The receptors were sampled from a woman aged 35 to 49 with type 1 diabetes. Both conserved end residues are part of each CDR3. Each record gives: D gene, clone size, J gene, CDR3 length, V gene, CDR3 DNA, CDR3 protein. A D gene is named only where the DNA matches it firmly. A clone size is listed for some rows: how often the clone was seen (once, few, many), or a class if it is expanded.

D gene: .; clone size: .; J gene: TRBJ1-6; CDR3 length: 16; V gene: TRBV4-1; CDR3 DNA: TGCGCCAGCAGCCGGGAGGAGGCCTTGAGAAATTCACCCCTCCACTTT; CDR3 protein: CASSREEALRNSPLHF
D gene: .; clone size: .; J gene: TRBJ2-1; CDR3 length: 12; V gene: TRBV5-1; CDR3 DNA: TGCGCCAGCAGCTTGGCTAGCGTTGAGCAGTTCTTC; CDR3 protein: CASSLASVEQFF
D gene: .; clone size: .; J gene: TRBJ2-3; CDR3 length: 14; V gene: TRBV18; CDR3 DNA: TGTGCCAGCTCCCGAGAGAAGGCGGCAGATACGCAGTATTTT; CDR3 protein: CASSREKAADTQYF
D gene: TRBD2; clone size: few; J gene: TRBJ2-1; CDR3 length: 14; V gene: TRBV27; CDR3 DNA: TGTGCCAGCTGTCTAGCGGGAGGGTCCAATGAGCAGTTCTTC; CDR3 protein: CASCLAGGSNEQFF
D gene: .; clone size: few; J gene: TRBJ1-1; CDR3 length: 13; V gene: TRBV1; CDR3 DNA: TGCACCAGCAGCCAGGGACTGGGCACTGAAGCTTTCTTT; CDR3 protein: CTSSQGLGTEAFF
D gene: .; clone size: .; J gene: TRBJ2-2; CDR3 length: 17; V gene: TRBV4-3; CDR3 DNA: TGCGCCAGCAGCCACGAAGCCGCCGGGACAAGGACCGGGGAGCTGTTTTTT; CDR3 protein: CASSHEAAGTRTGELFF
D gene: .; clone size: .; J gene: TRBJ2-5; CDR3 length: 12; V gene: TRBV5-1; CDR3 DNA: TGCGCCAGCAGCTCACAGATGGAGACCCAGTACTTC; CDR3 protein: CASSSQMETQYF
D gene: TRBD1; clone size: few; J gene: TRBJ1-2; CDR3 length: 13; V gene: TRBV5-1; CDR3 DNA: TGCGCCAGCAGCACCGGACAGGGAAGGGGCTACACCTTC; CDR3 protein: CASSTGQGRGYTF
D gene: TRBD1; clone size: .; J gene: TRBJ2-1; CDR3 length: 16; V gene: TRBV19; CDR3 DNA: TGTGCCAGTAGTATAGATCGGGCAGGGGGAGTCAATGAGCAGTTCTTC; CDR3 protein: CASSIDRAGGVNEQFF
D gene: .; clone size: .; J gene: TRBJ1-2; CDR3 length: 12; V gene: TRBV18; CDR3 DNA: TGTGCCAGCTCAGAAGACAGTCTCGGCTACACCTTC; CDR3 protein: CASSEDSLGYTF
D gene: .; clone size: .; J gene: TRBJ1-5; CDR3 length: 15; V gene: TRBV16; CDR3 DNA: TGTGCCAGCAGCCGGTCAGGGACTGTAAACCAGCCCCAGCATTTT; CDR3 protein: CASSRSGTVNQPQHF
D gene: .; clone size: few; J gene: TRBJ2-6; CDR3 length: 14; V gene: TRBV9; CDR3 DNA: TGTGCCAGCGGAGGGAACTCTGGGGCCAACGTCCTGACTTTC; CDR3 protein: CASGGNSGANVLTF
D gene: .; clone size: few; J gene: TRBJ2-1; CDR3 length: 12; V gene: TRBV7-2; CDR3 DNA: TGTGCCAGCAGCCCACAGGCTAATGAGCAGTTCTTC; CDR3 protein: CASSPQANEQFF
D gene: .; clone size: .; J gene: TRBJ2-4; CDR3 length: 17; V gene: TRBV10-3; CDR3 DNA: TGTGCCATCAGTGAGTCGAGTTTCCCGGGGACTAAAAACATTCAGTACTTC; CDR3 protein: CAISESSFPGTKNIQYF
D gene: .; clone size: .; J gene: TRBJ2-5; CDR3 length: 15; V gene: TRBV4-3; CDR3 DNA: TGCGCCAGCAGCCAGCACTTTTCCGACCAAGAGACCCAGTACTTC; CDR3 protein: CASSQHFSDQETQYF
D gene: .; clone size: few; J gene: TRBJ1-4; CDR3 length: 16; V gene: TRBV7-9; CDR3 DNA: TGTGCCAGCAGCGACAAGGGGGGGTTCGACGGTGAAAAACTGTTTTTT; CDR3 protein: CASSDKGGFDGEKLFF
D gene: .; clone size: .; J gene: TRBJ1-5; CDR3 length: 14; V gene: TRBV30; CDR3 DNA: TGTGCCTGGAGTGGAGGAGGGAGCCATCAGCCCCAGCATTTT; CDR3 protein: CAWSGGGSHQPQHF
D gene: TRBD1; clone size: .; J gene: TRBJ1-1; CDR3 length: 14; V gene: TRBV5-4; CDR3 DNA: TGTGCCAGCAGTCCCCAGGGGGCAGGCACTGAAGCTTTCTTT; CDR3 protein: CASSPQGAGTEAFF
D gene: .; clone size: few; J gene: TRBJ2-1; CDR3 length: 16; V gene: TRBV5-4; CDR3 DNA: TGTGCCAGCAGCTTGGCGGGGGTGGGGAGCTACAATGAGCAGTTCTTC; CDR3 protein: CASSLAGVGSYNEQFF
D gene: TRBD1; clone size: few; J gene: TRBJ2-7; CDR3 length: 14; V gene: TRBV28; CDR3 DNA: TGTGCCAGCAGCATCCCGGGACAGAGCTACGAGCAGTACTTC; CDR3 protein: CASSIPGQSYEQYF
D gene: .; clone size: few; J gene: TRBJ2-1; CDR3 length: 12; V gene: TRBV28; CDR3 DNA: TGTGCCAGCAGTTTAATCGGAGGTGAGCAGTTCTTC; CDR3 protein: CASSLIGGEQFF
D gene: .; clone size: .; J gene: TRBJ2-7; CDR3 length: 15; V gene: TRBV28; CDR3 DNA: TGTGCCAGCAGTTTAGTCCTGCGGGGAGGCTACGAGCAGTACTTC; CDR3 protein: CASSLVLRGGYEQYF
D gene: .; clone size: .; J gene: TRBJ2-3; CDR3 length: 13; V gene: TRBV27; CDR3 DNA: TGTGCCAGCCGTTTGCAGTTCGCAAATACGCAGTATTTT; CDR3 protein: CASRLQFANTQYF
D gene: .; clone size: few; J gene: TRBJ1-3; CDR3 length: 14; V gene: TRBV28; CDR3 DNA: TGTGCCAGCAGCGTCAGGGTATACGGAAACACCATATATTTT; CDR3 protein: CASSVRVYGNTIYF
D gene: TRBD1; clone size: .; J gene: TRBJ2-7; CDR3 length: 12; V gene: TRBV28; CDR3 DNA: TGTGCCAGCAGTTCGGGACAGGCCGAGCAGTACTTC; CDR3 protein: CASSSGQAEQYF
D gene: .; clone size: few; J gene: TRBJ2-3; CDR3 length: 12; V gene: TRBV28; CDR3 DNA: TGTGCCAGCAGTTTACAGGGCGATACGCAGTATTTT; CDR3 protein: CASSLQGDTQYF
D gene: .; clone size: few; J gene: TRBJ2-7; CDR3 length: 14; V gene: TRBV4-1; CDR3 DNA: TGCGCCAGCAGCCAAGAGGGAGTCCTTTACGAGCAGTACTTC; CDR3 protein: CASSQEGVLYEQYF
D gene: .; clone size: few; J gene: TRBJ2-7; CDR3 length: 14; V gene: TRBV5-4; CDR3 DNA: TGTGCCAGCATGTCACAGGGCAGCTCCTACGAGCAGTACTTC; CDR3 protein: CASMSQGSSYEQYF
D gene: .; clone size: .; J gene: TRBJ1-4; CDR3 length: 14; V gene: TRBV7-9; CDR3 DNA: TGTGCCAGCACCCTTACAGGCGAGAATGAAAAACTGTTTTTT; CDR3 protein: CASTLTGENEKLFF
D gene: TRBD1; clone size: .; J gene: TRBJ2-5; CDR3 length: 15; V gene: TRBV19; CDR3 DNA: TGTGCCAGTGCTTGGACAGGGGGCGCGGGAGAGACCCAGTACTTC; CDR3 protein: CASAWTGGAGETQYF
D gene: .; clone size: .; J gene: TRBJ2-3; CDR3 length: 15; V gene: TRBV30; CDR3 DNA: TGTGCCTGGAGTGTAGGGGGGACAGAGGCAGATACGCAGTATTTT; CDR3 protein: CAWSVGGTEADTQYF
D gene: TRBD1; clone size: .; J gene: TRBJ1-3; CDR3 length: 13; V gene: TRBV29-1; CDR3 DNA: TGCAGCGTTGCCGGGACAGAGGGAAACACCATATATTTT; CDR3 protein: CSVAGTEGNTIYF